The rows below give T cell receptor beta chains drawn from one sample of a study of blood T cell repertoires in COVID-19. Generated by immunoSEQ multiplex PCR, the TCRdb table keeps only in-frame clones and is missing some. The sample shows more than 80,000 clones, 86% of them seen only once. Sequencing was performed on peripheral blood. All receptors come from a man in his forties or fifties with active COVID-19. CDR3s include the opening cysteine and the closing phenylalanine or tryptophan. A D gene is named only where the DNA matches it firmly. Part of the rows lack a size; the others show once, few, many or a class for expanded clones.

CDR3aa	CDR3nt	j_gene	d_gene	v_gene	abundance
CASSPSTTGGYGYTF	TGCGCCAGCAGCCCCTCCACGACAGGGGGCTATGGCTACACCTTC	TRBJ1-2	TRBD1	TRBV4-1	few
CAISGQGATDTQYF	TGTGCCATCAGTGGACAGGGGGCAACAGATACGCAGTATTTT	TRBJ2-3	TRBD1	TRBV10-3	NA
CASSPTGTGGIYGYTF	TGTGCCAGCAGCCCTACTGGGACAGGCGGGATCTATGGCTACACCTTC	TRBJ1-2	TRBD1	TRBV5-6	NA
CASSSQGLTEQFF	TGTGCCAGCAGTTCACAGGGTTTAACTGAGCAGTTCTTC	TRBJ2-1	NA	TRBV12-3/TRBV12-4	once
CATSDRTYRADEQFF	TGTGCCACCAGTGACCGTACATACAGGGCCGATGAGCAGTTCTTC	TRBJ2-1	NA	TRBV24-1	NA
CASSSFHSPLHF	TGTGCCAGCAGTTCCTTCCATTCACCCCTCCACTTT	TRBJ1-6	NA	TRBV12-3/TRBV12-4	NA
CATSDPGQNYGYTF	TGTGCCACCAGTGACCCGGGACAGAACTATGGCTACACCTTC	TRBJ1-2	TRBD1	TRBV24-1	NA
CAGDRYNEQFF	TGTGCCGGCGACAGATACAATGAGCAGTTCTTC	TRBJ2-1	NA	TRBV28	NA
CASSPGTGELFF	TGCGCCAGCAGCCCAGGCACCGGGGAGCTGTTTTTT	TRBJ2-2	NA	TRBV4-1	NA
CSALSGGPDEQFF	TGCAGCGCTCTTAGCGGGGGTCCCGATGAGCAGTTCTTC	TRBJ2-1	TRBD2	TRBV29-1	NA
CASSGDRGPDEQFF	TGTGCCAGCTCGGGGGACAGGGGGCCGGATGAGCAGTTCTTC	TRBJ2-1	TRBD1	TRBV11-3	NA
CASSYDFQTSGLKAQYF	TGTGCCAGCAGTTACGATTTCCAAACTAGCGGGCTTAAGGCCCAGTACTTC	TRBJ2-5	TRBD2	TRBV6-2/TRBV6-3	NA
CASSESGTGGVYGYTF	TGTGCCAGCAGCGAGTCGGGGACAGGGGGCGTCTATGGCTACACCTTC	TRBJ1-2	TRBD1	TRBV9	NA
CASSQAKEQYF	TGTGCCAGCAGCCAAGCTAAGGAGCAGTACTTC	TRBJ2-7	NA	TRBV3-1/TRBV3-2	NA
CAISRGQGGNSPLHF	TGTGCCATCAGTAGAGGACAGGGAGGTAATTCACCCCTCCACTTT	TRBJ1-6	TRBD1	TRBV10-3	NA
CASSPELQAGNEKLFF	TGTGCCAGCTCACCAGAATTACAGGCTGGTAATGAAAAACTGTTTTTT	TRBJ1-4	NA	TRBV18	NA
CASSLAQGGEQYF	TGTGCCAGCAGCTTGGCCCAGGGGGGCGAGCAGTACTTC	TRBJ2-7	NA	TRBV5-4	NA
CASSQAWRLGADGYTF	TGTGCCAGCAGCCAAGCATGGCGGCTGGGGGCTGATGGCTACACCTTC	TRBJ1-2	NA	TRBV4-2	NA
CASSLRGYSYEQYF	TGTGCCAGCAGCCTCAGGGGGTATTCCTACGAGCAGTACTTC	TRBJ2-7	TRBD1	TRBV5-8	NA
CASSLALGAGTEAFF	TGTGCCAGCAGCTTAGCGCTGGGGGCCGGCACTGAAGCTTTCTTT	TRBJ1-1	NA	TRBV7-2	NA
CASSQSPTEAFF	TGTGCCAGCTCACAGAGTCCCACTGAAGCTTTCTTT	TRBJ1-1	NA	TRBV18	NA
CASSLSWAGTEAFF	TGTGCCAGCAGTTTATCTTGGGCCGGCACTGAAGCTTTCTTT	TRBJ1-1	NA	TRBV27	NA
CASSLGFRGSYEQYF	TGTGCCAGCAGCTTGGGGTTTAGGGGCTCCTACGAGCAGTACTTC	TRBJ2-7	NA	TRBV11-1	few
CASRSHTDTQYF	TGTGCCAGCAGATCCCACACAGATACGCAGTATTTT	TRBJ2-3	NA	TRBV2	NA
CSATGSYTF	TGCAGTGCTACCGGGAGCTACACCTTC	TRBJ1-2	NA	TRBV20-1	few
CASSEGRGRANEKLFF	TGTGCCAGCAGTGAGGGCAGGGGCAGGGCTAATGAAAAACTGTTTTTT	TRBJ1-4	NA	TRBV25-1	NA
CASSIVFLQGGNTEAFF	TGTGCCAGCAGTATCGTCTTCCTACAGGGGGGGAACACTGAAGCTTTCTTT	TRBJ1-1	TRBD1	TRBV27	NA
CAWTVGTSENMISYNEQFF	TGTGCCTGGACCGTTGGGACTAGCGAGAACATGATCTCCTACAATGAGCAGTTCTTC	TRBJ2-1	TRBD2	TRBV30	once
CASSPFPQVTYEQYF	TGTGCCAGCAGTCCGTTCCCACAGGTGACCTACGAGCAGTACTTC	TRBJ2-7	NA	TRBV27	NA
CASGGDRGRNSPLHF	TGCGCCAGCGGAGGGGACAGGGGGAGGAATTCACCCCTCCACTTT	TRBJ1-6	TRBD1	TRBV10-1	NA
CASSPQDRLVGQHF	TGTGCCAGTAGTCCTCAAGACAGGTTGGTAGGCCAGCATTTT	TRBJ1-5	NA	TRBV19	NA
CASRGGGMNTGELFF	TGTGCCAGCAGGGGAGGGGGGATGAACACCGGGGAGCTGTTTTTT	TRBJ2-2	NA	TRBV28	NA
CASSQSYGGETQYF	TGTGCCAGCAGCCAATCCTACGGGGGGGAGACCCAGTACTTC	TRBJ2-5	TRBD2	TRBV4-2	NA
CASSLVGVDDEKLFF	TGCGCCAGCAGCTTGGTCGGGGTGGACGATGAAAAACTGTTTTTT	TRBJ1-4	NA	TRBV5-1	NA
CASSLGAGGTQETQYF	TGTGCCAGCAGCTTAGGAGCGGGAGGGACCCAAGAGACCCAGTACTTC	TRBJ2-5	TRBD2	TRBV7-6	NA
CASSVGAPASGNTIYF	TGTGCCAGCAGCGTAGGAGCTCCCGCCTCTGGAAACACCATATATTTT	TRBJ1-3	NA	TRBV9	NA
CASSYVGQGAPYEQYF	TGTGCCAGCAGTTACGTAGGGCAGGGGGCCCCCTACGAGCAGTACTTC	TRBJ2-7	TRBD1	TRBV6-2/TRBV6-3	NA
CASSTDSLRDEQFF	TGTGCCAGCAGTACGGACAGCCTTAGGGATGAGCAGTTCTTC	TRBJ2-1	NA	TRBV21-1	NA
CASSLLGGEGIGKTEAFF	TGTGCCAGCAGTTTATTAGGGGGGGAGGGTATAGGCAAAACTGAAGCTTTCTTT	TRBJ1-1	NA	TRBV28	NA
CASSLAGHLNTEAFF	TGCGCCAGCAGCTTGGCCGGACATTTGAACACTGAAGCTTTCTTT	TRBJ1-1	NA	TRBV5-1	NA
CASRDRPDEQYF	TGTGCCAGTCGGGACAGACCCGACGAGCAGTACTTC	TRBJ2-7	TRBD1	TRBV7-3	NA
CASSLVPGTGVYEQYF	TGTGCCAGCAGCTTAGTTCCCGGGACAGGGGTCTACGAGCAGTACTTC	TRBJ2-7	TRBD1	TRBV11-2	NA